This note documents a single T cell receptor (beta chain) sequence. The sample belongs to a study of cytomegalovirus exposure and HLA in healthy donors. With 60 Vbeta and 13 Jbeta primers, the PCR was carried out. Sequencing used immunoSEQ multiplex PCR; TCRdb keeps in-frame clones, though not all of them. Of about 86,000 clones in the sample, around 75% were seen once. This CDR3 contains 16 residues. Per germline, CDR1 SEHNR and CDR2 FQNEAQ (reference sequence). After removal of 5 bases from V and 9 bases from J, the junction contained 14 bases not matched to a gene. The specimen was PBMCs. This clonotype was sampled from a woman aged 35 to 49 in good health and CMV-seropositive. The V call is TRBV7-9, the J call TRBJ2-1; 9 positions match TRBD2. The CDR3 sequence is CASSRLADSTWGEQFF. The CDR3 nucleotides read TGTGCCAGCAGCCGACTAGCGGATAGTACCTGGGGTGAGCAGTTCTTC.